This T cell receptor beta chain was identified during a study of blood T cell repertoires in COVID-19. Study information: From the United States, Italy and Spain came samples of acute and convalescent COVID-19.

In the original processing: Researchers report that nucleated cell counts were estimated from reference gene primer amplification. Sequencing was performed with immunoSEQ multiplex PCR; in TCRdb, only in-frame clones are kept and a portion is missing. Clone size and V and J calls were adopted from that table, with D and trimming inferred from the DNA. This sample carries a few hundred thousand clones, roughly 88% of them seen once, and the ten largest clones take under 2%. Trimming left V 3 bases short and J 0 bases short, with 11 bases between. Germline values: CDR1 LGHDT, CDR2 YNNKEL (reference sequence). This CDR3 is 15 amino acids long.

This chain joins TRBV3-1 (or the pseudogene TRBV3-2) and TRBJ1-2; weak D call: TRBD1 (6 bases). The material sequenced was peripheral blood. The receptor's source is a woman aged 45-65 years with acute or convalescent COVID-19. This CDR3 is CASSHRGATNYGYTF. As DNA, the CDR3 is TGTGCCAGCAGCCACCGGGGGGCTACTAACTATGGCTACACCTTC.